This T cell receptor beta chain was captured by sequencing in a study of blood T cell repertoires in COVID-19. The CDR3 totals 15 residues. Trimming left V 6 bases short and J 10 bases short, with 22 bases between. Germline V lookup: CDR1 MNHEY, CDR2 SVGAGI. The table came from immunoSEQ multiplex PCR; TCRdb's copy has only in-frame clones and leaves some out. The sample lists around 100,000 clones; 75% to 90% were seen once. Specimen: peripheral blood. The receptor comes from a man older than 75 with acute or convalescent COVID-19. The V and J genes are TRBV6-5 and TRBJ2-1, with TRBD2 as a possible D gene (5 bases). CDR3 coding DNA: TGTGCCAGCAGAATAAATCCCAGCGGTATTTTCGAGCAGTTCTTC. Its translation: CASRINPSGIFEQFF.